One and the same sample provided the 10 T cell receptor beta chains below, sequenced in a study of T cell repertoires in cytomegalovirus infection. TCRdb reprocessed the reads with MiXCR, giving one entry per CDR3 protein. This table holds about 240,000 distinct CDR3 sequences, roughly an eighth found once. What was sequenced was PBMCs. The receptors come from a human donor in good health (CMV status not recorded). Some clones in this sample may be carry-over from other donors' samples.

This chain connects TRBV15 to TRBJ1-1; D uncertain. The germline gives CDR1 LNHNV, CDR2 YYDKDF (reference sequence). V lost 0 bases, J lost 14 bases, and 13 bases lay in between. There are 12 residues in the CDR3. CDR3 DNA: TGTGCCACCAGCAGAGATAGGAGCGAGGGATTCTTT. Translation: CATSRDRSEGFF.

This chain links TRBV2 with TRBJ1-5; D possibly corresponds to TRBD1 (5 bases). V dropped 7 bases and J dropped 5 bases, with 12 bases sitting between them. Germline-derived CDR1 and CDR2 are SNHLY and FYNNEI. The CDR3 loop spans 13 amino acids. The DNA for the CDR3 is TGTGCCAGCAATACAGGTTTGGATCAGCCCCAGCATTTT. Amino acids: CASNTGLDQPQHF.

This clonotype was observed many times. V usage is TRBV7-3 and J usage is TRBJ2-2, with a tentative D call TRBD1 (5 bases). V lost 5 bases and J lost 0, with 10 bases in between. The germline gives CDR1 SGHTA, CDR2 FQGTGA. This CDR3 has 15 residues. CDR3 residues: CASSLTATNTGELFF. CDR3 nucleotide sequence: TGTGCCAGCAGCCTGACAGCTACGAACACCGGGGAGCTGTTTTTT.

Ten or more counts support this clonotype. The CDR3 nucleotides read TGTGCCAGCAGTTTCGGAGGGGAAGTGCAGTACTTC. Translation gives CASSFGGEVQYF. V usage is TRBV7-9 and J usage is TRBJ2-7, with D perhaps TRBD2 (6 bases). The germline V gene has CDR1 SEHNR and CDR2 FQNEAQ (reference sequence). Trimming stripped 6 bases from V and 9 bases from J, with 15 bases between. The CDR3 consists of 12 residues.

This clonotype has more than one count but fewer than ten. The chain combines TRBV2 with TRBJ2-7, with TRBD2 matching 14 bases. V lost 6 bases and J lost 0; bases outside the gene matches: 7. This CDR3 has 17 amino acids. Germline CDR1 reads SNHLY; CDR2 reads FYNNEI. CDR3 sequence reads: CASRLTSGGASSYEQYF. The CDR3 DNA sequence: TGTGCCAGCAGATTGACTAGCGGGGGGGCGAGCTCCTACGAGCAGTACTTC.

This clonotype was seen at least ten times. This chain connects TRBV6-2 or TRBV6-3 to TRBJ2-7; 7 bases are shared with TRBD1. V was pared by 2 bases and J by 3 bases, with 10 bases of the junction left unmatched. Germline loops: CDR1 MNHEY, CDR2 SVGEGT. The CDR3 is 16 residues long. The CDR3 DNA is TGTGCCAGCAGTTACATGGGGGACAGTCTAGGCTACGAGCAGTACTTC. Amino acids: CASSYMGDSLGYEQYF.

The genes are TRBV10-3 and TRBJ1-1; maybe TRBD1 (6 bases). V was shortened by 6 bases and J by 0 bases, with 14 bases between the two germline ends. CDR1 and CDR2 (germline): ENHRY, SYGVKD. The CDR3 has 15 residues. The CDR3 loop reads CAIRGVRDMNTEAFF. Written as DNA, the CDR3 is TGTGCCATCAGAGGGGTCCGGGACATGAACACTGAAGCTTTCTTT.

This clonotype was seen more than once but under ten times. V and J are TRBV19 and TRBJ2-7; D gene ambiguous. There are 15 residues in the CDR3. V lost 5 bases and J lost 6, with 20 bases in between. Looked up from germline, CDR1 is LNHDA and CDR2 is SQIVND (reference sequence). The CDR3 loop is CASSEGNPLNSEQYF. CDR3 coding DNA: TGTGCCAGTAGTGAAGGGAACCCCCTGAATTCCGAGCAGTACTTC.

The table lists this clonotype with a few counts. The chain recombines TRBV24-1 with TRBJ2-1; 13 nucleotides align to TRBD2. The V gene's germline CDR1 is KGHDR and CDR2 SFDVKD. Germline trimming cut 3 bases from V and 7 bases from J; bases unmatched to any gene: 8. The CDR3 runs 17 residues. The CDR3 loop reads CATSDPATSGRVNEQFF. CDR3 sequence (DNA): TGTGCCACCAGTGATCCGGCTACTAGCGGGAGGGTGAATGAGCAGTTCTTC.

The sample holds many counts of this clonotype. This chain joins TRBV7-6 and TRBJ2-1; the D is unclear. The CDR3 has 16 residues. V dropped 1 base and J dropped 0 bases, with 10 bases sitting between them. From germline, CDR1 is SGHVS and CDR2 FNYEAQ. In DNA form, the CDR3 reads TGTGCCAGCAGCTTAGTAACTTCTGTCTCCTACAATGAGCAGTTCTTC. Amino acid sequence: CASSLVTSVSYNEQFF.